This T cell receptor beta chain stems from a study of radiotherapy plus CTLA-4 blockade in lung cancer. Trimming removed 3 bases from V and 8 bases from J, with 19 bases in between. Germline CDR1 SGHVS, CDR2 FQNEAQ. The CDR3 sequence is 15 residues long. Whole-study findings and limits: Reportedly, early blood T cell clone dynamics best predicted response, with interferon-beta. In blood, TCR clones derived from the tumor expanded after radiotherapy plus ipilimumab.

As for this clone: Its antigen is unknown.

Clones were sequenced by immunoSEQ multiplex PCR, and TCRdb holds only the in-frame ones, with some missing. The profile covers some 70,000 clones, with around 79% appearing a single time and roughly 10% taken by the ten largest. Chemo-refractory metastatic non-small-cell lung cancer patients received focal radiation with ipilimumab CTLA-4 blockade. The V gene is TRBV7-8, the J gene TRBJ1-2; weak D call: TRBD1 (6 bases). The specimen was peripheral blood, collected from a patient treated with radiotherapy plus ipilimumab. The receptor was isolated from a human donor with non-small cell lung cancer who had a complete response to radiotherapy plus ipilimumab. CDR3 DNA: TGTGCCAGCAGCTTGCCAATCCGGGACAAAGCGGGCTACACCTTC. This encodes CASSLPIRDKAGYTF.